A selection of T cell receptor beta chains follows, all from one sample in a study of CXCR3-negative and CXCR3-positive naive CD8 T cells. TCRdb re-called the 5' RACE reads; one entry per CDR3 protein, DNA not given. The table counts some 4,000 distinct CDR3 sequences; approximately 1.7% lies in the top ten. Material for sequencing was naive CXCR3- CD8+ T cells from blood. The receptors originated from a human donor in good health. Some clones in this sample may be carry-over from other donors' samples. Each CDR3 is given with its conserved first and last residue. The order of the fields is clone size, J gene, V gene, CDR3 protein. Clone sizes are given selectively: once, few, many, or a class where the clone is expanded.

size: -; J: TRBJ1-1; V: TRBV28; CDR3: CASSSRPPGILTEAFF
size: -; J: TRBJ1-1; V: TRBV29-1; CDR3: CSVEKGDTEAFF
size: medium-sized; J: TRBJ2-1; V: TRBV29-1; CDR3: CSVEASTSGTYNEQFF
size: -; J: TRBJ2-3; V: TRBV5-1; CDR3: CASSPPVGDTQYF
size: -; J: TRBJ1-2; V: TRBV12-3/TRBV12-4; CDR3: CASSSAERGGRNGYTF
size: -; J: TRBJ2-2; V: TRBV7-2; CDR3: CASSLAAAGGPNTGELFF
size: -; J: TRBJ2-5; V: TRBV11-2; CDR3: CASSRPRDRSYQETQYF
size: medium-sized; J: TRBJ2-1; V: TRBV29-1; CDR3: CSAERQGSLFF
size: medium-sized; J: TRBJ1-4; V: TRBV20-1; CDR3: CSALNFVSTNEKLFF
size: medium-sized; J: TRBJ2-1; V: TRBV19; CDR3: CASSMTSRVNEQFF
size: -; J: TRBJ2-3; V: TRBV2; CDR3: CASGQGTTDTQYF
size: medium-sized; J: TRBJ2-3; V: TRBV20-1; CDR3: CSAPDILTDTQYF
size: medium-sized; J: TRBJ1-1; V: TRBV29-1; CDR3: CSVDTENTEAFF
size: medium-sized; J: TRBJ2-2; V: TRBV7-6; CDR3: CASSPAVDGGELFF
size: medium-sized; J: TRBJ2-1; V: TRBV18; CDR3: CASSPPGQGNEQFF
size: -; J: TRBJ1-6; V: TRBV4-1; CDR3: CASSQAESLHF
size: -; J: TRBJ2-7; V: TRBV19; CDR3: CASSPSIAGGPYEQYF
size: medium-sized; J: TRBJ1-1; V: TRBV11-2; CDR3: CASSLLSGMAEAFF
size: medium-sized; J: TRBJ1-1; V: TRBV7-9; CDR3: CASSSGQGIGQAFF
size: -; J: TRBJ1-4; V: TRBV12-3/TRBV12-4; CDR3: CASSFVIVDTNATNEKLFF
size: -; J: TRBJ2-3; V: TRBV29-1; CDR3: CSVEGSTDTQYF
size: medium-sized; J: TRBJ2-3; V: TRBV7-3; CDR3: CASSLTGGGVDTQYF
size: medium-sized; J: TRBJ2-1; V: TRBV20-1; CDR3: CSARVERGGYNEQFF
size: medium-sized; J: TRBJ2-1; V: TRBV9; CDR3: CASSVSKVKSSYNEQFF
size: medium-sized; J: TRBJ2-3; V: TRBV4-3; CDR3: CASSQDVGLRTDTQYF
size: medium-sized; J: TRBJ2-2; V: TRBV7-6; CDR3: CASSLAGNTGELFF
size: medium-sized; J: TRBJ2-2; V: TRBV29-1; CDR3: CSVLSGENTGELFF
size: -; J: TRBJ2-1; V: TRBV7-8; CDR3: CASSPSSTSSYNEQFF
size: medium-sized; J: TRBJ1-2; V: TRBV29-1; CDR3: CSVVTGAGYTF
size: -; J: TRBJ2-1; V: TRBV25-1; CDR3: CASSTDSGEQFF
size: medium-sized; J: TRBJ2-5; V: TRBV20-1; CDR3: CSARDPLAGGLVTLETQYF
size: medium-sized; J: TRBJ1-2; V: TRBV29-1; CDR3: CSVRGREGYGYTF
size: -; J: TRBJ1-2; V: TRBV5-1; CDR3: CASSDDGRNGYTF
size: medium-sized; J: TRBJ2-1; V: TRBV6-2/TRBV6-3; CDR3: CATESGGPHRSSYNEQFF
size: -; J: TRBJ2-1; V: TRBV11-2; CDR3: CASSWGIGQFF
size: -; J: TRBJ1-1; V: TRBV19; CDR3: CAVGKGLNTEAFF
size: -; J: TRBJ2-7; V: TRBV7-9; CDR3: CASSPSSYEQYF
size: -; J: TRBJ2-1; V: TRBV9; CDR3: CASSAGLAGTGIF
size: medium-sized; J: TRBJ2-3; V: TRBV29-1; CDR3: CSVEDLYNTDTQYF
size: -; J: TRBJ2-2; V: TRBV29-1; CDR3: CSVELGGGGELFF
size: -; J: TRBJ2-7; V: TRBV20-1; CDR3: CSASPGYEQYF
size: -; J: TRBJ1-2; V: TRBV30; CDR3: CAWSVSPLNYGYTF
size: medium-sized; J: TRBJ2-1; V: TRBV5-1; CDR3: CASSPRTSGKGSYNEQFF
size: -; J: TRBJ1-1; V: TRBV29-1; CDR3: CSVEGQSNTEAFF
size: medium-sized; J: TRBJ2-1; V: TRBV7-2; CDR3: CASSQGSRSYNEQFF
size: medium-sized; J: TRBJ2-3; V: TRBV7-2; CDR3: CASSFTSGGLSTDTQYF
size: -; J: TRBJ2-2; V: TRBV29-1; CDR3: CSVLGAPGELFF
size: medium-sized; J: TRBJ1-2; V: TRBV4-3; CDR3: CASSQDRDRLIPNYGYTF
size: -; J: TRBJ2-5; V: TRBV29-1; CDR3: CSVDGYPQVTQYF
size: medium-sized; J: TRBJ2-2; V: TRBV4-3; CDR3: CASSQGTDRPTGELFF
size: medium-sized; J: TRBJ1-1; V: TRBV6-5; CDR3: CASSYSISAEAFF
size: medium-sized; J: TRBJ2-1; V: TRBV20-1; CDR3: CSALTGVGYNEQFF
size: medium-sized; J: TRBJ2-2; V: TRBV5-6; CDR3: CASSLIRQGGNTGELFF
size: medium-sized; J: TRBJ2-5; V: TRBV7-2; CDR3: CASSPTLAPGRETQYF
size: medium-sized; J: TRBJ1-2; V: TRBV2; CDR3: CASSPGGTMGYTF
size: medium-sized; J: TRBJ2-1; V: TRBV4-3; CDR3: CASSQGSTPGLAINEQFF
size: medium-sized; J: TRBJ2-1; V: TRBV7-3; CDR3: CASSERPGQGADEQFF
size: medium-sized; J: TRBJ1-1; V: TRBV10-3; CDR3: CATRMNTEAFF